These T cell receptor beta chains were read from a single sample in a study of T cells after yellow fever vaccination. Each CDR3 protein is one row after TCRdb ran MiXCR on the 5' RACE reads. The sample lists hundreds of thousands of distinct CDR3 sequences; more than 9% were seen once. This specimen consisted of PBMCs, obtained on the day of the yellow fever booster vaccination. Receptors were obtained from a man younger than 40 who received the YFV17D yellow fever vaccine. The CDR3 runs from the conserved cysteine through the conserved F or W.

v_gene	len	CDR3aa
TRBV15	16	CATSRQLGSGANVLTF
TRBV20-1	16	CCARDDQRGNTGELFF
TRBV19	14	CASSIPGYTGELFF
TRBV10-3	12	CAISDLGSGAFF
TRBV29-1	15	CSVVSYQKGAYEQYF
TRBV28	17	CASSSFPSGSREDTQYF
TRBV18	15	CASSPPASGQETQYF
TRBV29-1	13	CSTSGRSQETQYF
TRBV12-3/TRBV12-4	14	CASSPGTGTNEQYF
TRBV29-1	14	CSVDWGRLTDTQYF
TRBV5-1	16	CASSLIWRERTDTQYF
TRBV20-1	15	CSARADRGVSNEQFF
TRBV6-5	14	CASSPSGLEETQYF
TRBV7-9	14	CASSLTPGEYGYTF
TRBV5-4	15	CASSVIGAAGNEQFF
TRBV6-1	14	CASSQNRIAYGYTF
TRBV27	15	CASSEAGVGTDTQYF
TRBV4-3	17	CASSQDWGRGTSGELFF
TRBV12-3/TRBV12-4	14	CASSPRLGGYEQYF
TRBV7-6	15	CASSLERDRSFLQYF